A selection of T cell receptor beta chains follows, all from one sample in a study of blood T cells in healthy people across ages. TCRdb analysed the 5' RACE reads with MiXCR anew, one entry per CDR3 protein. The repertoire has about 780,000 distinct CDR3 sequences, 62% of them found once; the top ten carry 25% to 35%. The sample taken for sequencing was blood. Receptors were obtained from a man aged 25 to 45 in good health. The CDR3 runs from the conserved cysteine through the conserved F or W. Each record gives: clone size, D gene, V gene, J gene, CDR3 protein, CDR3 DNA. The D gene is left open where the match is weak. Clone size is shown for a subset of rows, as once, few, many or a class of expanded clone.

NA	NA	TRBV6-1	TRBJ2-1	CASSFTTEQFF	TGTGCCAGCAGTTTTACTACTGAGCAGTTCTTC
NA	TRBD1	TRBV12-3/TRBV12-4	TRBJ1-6	CASSSDREVSPLHF	TGTGCCAGCAGTTCCGACAGGGAGGTCTCACCCCTCCACTTT
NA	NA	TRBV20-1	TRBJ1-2	CSAEAGVNYGYTF	TGCAGTGCTGAGGCCGGAGTTAACTATGGCTACACCTTC
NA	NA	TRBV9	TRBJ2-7	CASSVDIGPYEQYF	TGTGCCAGCAGCGTAGACATAGGGCCCTACGAGCAGTACTTC
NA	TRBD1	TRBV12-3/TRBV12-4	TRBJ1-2	CASSSLGTGTNYGYTF	TGTGCCAGCAGTTCCTTAGGGACAGGGACTAACTATGGCTACACCTTC
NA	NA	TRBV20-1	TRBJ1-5	CSAYDSYSNQPQHF	TGCAGTGCTTACGACAGTTATAGCAATCAGCCCCAGCATTTT
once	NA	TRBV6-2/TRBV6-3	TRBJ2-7	CASSYSRLEGLYEQYF	TGTGCCAGCAGTTACTCGAGACTAGAAGGCCTCTACGAGCAGTACTTC
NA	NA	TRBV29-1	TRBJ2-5	CSVESGASYNEQYF	TGCAGCGTTGAATCCGGGGCCTCCTACAATGAGCAGTACTTC
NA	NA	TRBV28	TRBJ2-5	CASRRERQETQYF	TGTGCCAGCAGGCGGGAACGACAAGAGACCCAGTACTTC
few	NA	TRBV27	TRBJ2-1	CASSFPAGSEQFF	TGTGCCAGCAGCTTCCCTGCGGGCAGTGAGCAGTTCTTC
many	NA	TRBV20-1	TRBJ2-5	CSAQLAPETQYF	TGCAGTGCCCAATTAGCCCCGGAGACCCAGTACTTC
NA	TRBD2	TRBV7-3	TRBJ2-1	CASSLIAGGPRNEQFF	TGTGCCAGCAGCTTAATAGCGGGGGGGCCGCGGAATGAGCAGTTCTTC
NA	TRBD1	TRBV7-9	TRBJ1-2	CASSLARQGIYGYTF	TGTGCCAGCAGCTTAGCTAGACAGGGTATCTATGGCTACACCTTC
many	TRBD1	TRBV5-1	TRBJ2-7	CASSLGQGAYEQYF	TGTGCCAGCAGCTTAGGGCAGGGGGCCTACGAGCAGTACTTC
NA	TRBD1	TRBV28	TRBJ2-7	CASSSPGQAYYEQYF	TGTGCCAGCAGTTCTCCGGGACAGGCTTACTACGAGCAGTACTTC
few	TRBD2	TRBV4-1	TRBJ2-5	CASSQRGGGETQYF	TGCGCCAGCAGCCAGCGGGGCGGGGGAGAGACCCAGTACTTC